This T cell receptor beta chain derives from a study of cytomegalovirus exposure and HLA in healthy donors. Concerning this clone itself: Its antigen is not identified.

Findings and limits, study-wide: Available immune exposure information was restricted to CMV serostatus only.

Amplification used 60 Vbeta primers and 13 Jbeta primers. In the original workflow: A later analysis counted 65 million to 80 million unique TCR beta chains, around 10 million shared. The method was immunoSEQ multiplex PCR; TCRdb's version includes in-frame clones alone and lacks a portion of them. V, J and clone size derive from that table, while D and trimming were established from the DNA sequence. The sample carries 200,000 to 250,000 clones, 77% recorded once. V dropped 6 bases and J dropped 6; count of bases not matched to a gene: 7. CDR1 MNHNS and CDR2 SASEGT come from the germline V gene. This CDR3 spans 13 amino acids. Healthy people donating bone marrow made up the donors.

The chain joins TRBV6-1 to TRBJ1-2, with 7 bases that match TRBD1. The sequenced sample consisted of PBMCs. The sequence was collected from a woman aged 60-75 years in good health and CMV-seropositive. This CDR3 is CASRGQRDDGYTF. Written as DNA, the CDR3 is TGTGCCAGCAGGGGACAGCGAGATGATGGCTACACCTTC.